The clone carrying this T cell receptor (beta chain) was observed a few times. Its antigen is currently unknown. The source of the sample is a study of Tregs in tolerant kidney transplant recipients. Repertoires were generated with immunoSEQ multiplex PCR, while TCRdb's copy carries only in-frame clones and drops some. The profile shows some 90,000 clones, 85% to 95% of them singletons. Study-wide results and limits: Few patients were studied, so findings need validation in larger groups. Tregs expanded with activated donor B cells seemed most donor-specific.

Unstimulated Tregs (CD4+CD25+CD127-) and CD4+CD25- non-Tregs were sorted from PBMCs. Trimming pared 2 bases from V and 8 bases from J, leaving 15 bases between. Germline V lookup: CDR1 MNHEY, CDR2 SMNVEV (reference sequence). CDR3 length: 14 amino acids. This sequence was found in a human donor in good health. This chain joins TRBV27 and TRBJ1-2; D ambiguous. Sample: CD8+ T cells from blood. The chain's CDR3 is CASSLAPSNLGYTF. Here the CDR3 DNA reads TGTGCCAGCAGTTTAGCCCCCTCAAACCTCGGCTACACCTTC.